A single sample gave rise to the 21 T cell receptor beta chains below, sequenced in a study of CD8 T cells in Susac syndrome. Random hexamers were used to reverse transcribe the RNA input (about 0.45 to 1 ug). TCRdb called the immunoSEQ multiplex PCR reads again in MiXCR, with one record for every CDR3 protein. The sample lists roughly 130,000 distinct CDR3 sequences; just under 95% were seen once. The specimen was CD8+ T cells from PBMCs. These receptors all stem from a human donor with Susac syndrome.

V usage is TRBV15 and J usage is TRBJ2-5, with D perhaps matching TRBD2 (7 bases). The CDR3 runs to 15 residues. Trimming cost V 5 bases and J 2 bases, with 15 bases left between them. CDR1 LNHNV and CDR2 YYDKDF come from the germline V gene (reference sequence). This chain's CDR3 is CATSLQGGGQETQYF. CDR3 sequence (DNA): TGTGCCACCAGCCTCCAGGGAGGGGGTCAAGAGACCCAGTACTTC.

CDR3: CAHIQGAAEQFF. The CDR3 coding sequence is TGTGCCCACATTCAGGGTGCGGCTGAGCAGTTCTTC. This sequence joins TRBV2 and TRBJ2-1; possible D gene TRBD1, 5 bases. The germline CDR1 and CDR2 sequences are SNHLY and FYNNEI. The germline V and J ends were trimmed by 11 bases and 9 bases, with 17 bases remaining between them. The CDR3 covers 12 residues.

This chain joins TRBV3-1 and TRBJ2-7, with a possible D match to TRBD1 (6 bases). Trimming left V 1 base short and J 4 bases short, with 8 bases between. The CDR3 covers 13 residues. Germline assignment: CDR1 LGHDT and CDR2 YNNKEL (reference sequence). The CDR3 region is CASSQGGTYEQYF. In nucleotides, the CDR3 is TGTGCCAGCAGCCAAGGGGGGACATACGAGCAGTACTTC.

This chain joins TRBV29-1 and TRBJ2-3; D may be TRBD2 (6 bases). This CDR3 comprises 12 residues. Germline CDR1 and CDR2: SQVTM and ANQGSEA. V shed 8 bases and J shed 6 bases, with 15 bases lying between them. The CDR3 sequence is CSPCVRGDTQYF. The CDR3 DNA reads TGCAGCCCTTGCGTGCGGGGTGATACGCAGTATTTT.

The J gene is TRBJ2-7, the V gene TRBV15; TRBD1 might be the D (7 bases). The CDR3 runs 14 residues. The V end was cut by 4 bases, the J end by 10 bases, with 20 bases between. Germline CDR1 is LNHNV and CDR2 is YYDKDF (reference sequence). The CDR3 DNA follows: TGTGCCACCAGCACCGGGGGACAGCCTGTCGAACAGTACTTC. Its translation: CATSTGGQPVEQYF.

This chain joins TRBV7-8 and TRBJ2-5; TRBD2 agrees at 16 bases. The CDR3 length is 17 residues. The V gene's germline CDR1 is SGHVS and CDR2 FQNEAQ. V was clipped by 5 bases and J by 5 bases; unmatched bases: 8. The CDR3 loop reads CASSPGTSGGAGETQYF. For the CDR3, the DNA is TGTGCCAGCAGCCCGGGGACTAGCGGGGGGGCCGGGGAGACCCAGTACTTC.

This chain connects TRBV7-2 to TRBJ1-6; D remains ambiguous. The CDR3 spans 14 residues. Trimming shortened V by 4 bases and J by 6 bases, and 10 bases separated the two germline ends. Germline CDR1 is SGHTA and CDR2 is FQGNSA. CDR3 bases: TGTGCCAGCAGCTCCGATCTGGCTAATTCACCCCTCCACTTT. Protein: CASSSDLANSPLHF. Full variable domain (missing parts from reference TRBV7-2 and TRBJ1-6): GAGVSQSPSNKVTEKGKDVELRCDPISGHTALYWYRQSLGQGLEFLIYFQGNSAPDKSGLPSDRFSAERTGGSVSTLTIQRTQQEDSAVYLCASSSDLANSPLHFGNGTRLTVT.

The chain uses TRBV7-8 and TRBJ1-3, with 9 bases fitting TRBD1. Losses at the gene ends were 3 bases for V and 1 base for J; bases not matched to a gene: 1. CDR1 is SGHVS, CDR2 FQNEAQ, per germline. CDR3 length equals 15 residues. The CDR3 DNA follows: TGTGCCAGCAGCTTGGACAGGGGATCTGGAAACACCATATATTTT. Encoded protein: CASSLDRGSGNTIYF.

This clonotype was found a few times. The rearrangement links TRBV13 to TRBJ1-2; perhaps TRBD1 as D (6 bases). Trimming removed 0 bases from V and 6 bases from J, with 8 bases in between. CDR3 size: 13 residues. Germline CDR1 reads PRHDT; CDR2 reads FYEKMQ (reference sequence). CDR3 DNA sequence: TGTGCCAGCAGCTTAGGGCAGGGGAATGGCTACACCTTC. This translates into CASSLGQGNGYTF. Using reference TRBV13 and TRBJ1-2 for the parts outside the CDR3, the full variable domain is AAGVIQSPRHLIKEKRETATLKCYPIPRHDTVYWYQQGPGQDPQFLISFYEKMQSDKGSIPDRFSAQQFSDYHSELNMSSLELGDSALYFCASSLGQGNGYTFGSGTRLTVV.

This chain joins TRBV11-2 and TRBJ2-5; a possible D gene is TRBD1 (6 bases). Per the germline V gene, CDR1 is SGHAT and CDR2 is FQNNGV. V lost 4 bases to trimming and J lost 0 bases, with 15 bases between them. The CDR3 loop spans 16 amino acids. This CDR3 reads CASSSQGQDNQETQYF. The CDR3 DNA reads TGTGCCAGCAGCTCCCAGGGGCAGGACAACCAAGAGACCCAGTACTTC.

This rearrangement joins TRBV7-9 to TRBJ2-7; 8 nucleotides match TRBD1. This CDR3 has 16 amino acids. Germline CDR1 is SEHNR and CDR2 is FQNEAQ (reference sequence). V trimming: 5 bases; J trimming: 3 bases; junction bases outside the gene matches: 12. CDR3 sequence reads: CASSPPGQGNVYEQYF. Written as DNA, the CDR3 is TGTGCCAGCAGCCCACCCGGACAGGGTAATGTCTACGAGCAGTACTTC.

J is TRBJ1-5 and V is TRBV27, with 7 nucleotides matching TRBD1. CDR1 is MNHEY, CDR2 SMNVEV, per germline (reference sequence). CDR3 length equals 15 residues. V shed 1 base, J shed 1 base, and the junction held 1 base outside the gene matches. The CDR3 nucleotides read TGTGCCAGCAGTTTATGGGGACAGAGCAATCAGCCCCAGCATTTT. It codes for CASSLWGQSNQPQHF.

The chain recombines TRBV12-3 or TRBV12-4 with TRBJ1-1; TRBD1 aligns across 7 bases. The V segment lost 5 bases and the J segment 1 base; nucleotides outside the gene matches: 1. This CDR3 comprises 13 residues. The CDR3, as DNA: TGTGCCAGCAGTCGACAGGGGAACACTGAAGCTTTCTTT. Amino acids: CASSRQGNTEAFF.

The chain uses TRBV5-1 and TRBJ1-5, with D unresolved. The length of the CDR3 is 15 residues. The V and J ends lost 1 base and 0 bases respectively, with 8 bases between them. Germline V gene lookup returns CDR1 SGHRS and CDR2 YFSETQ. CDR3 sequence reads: CASSLIGDSNQPQHF. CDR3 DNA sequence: TGCGCCAGCAGCTTGATAGGAGATAGCAATCAGCCCCAGCATTTT.

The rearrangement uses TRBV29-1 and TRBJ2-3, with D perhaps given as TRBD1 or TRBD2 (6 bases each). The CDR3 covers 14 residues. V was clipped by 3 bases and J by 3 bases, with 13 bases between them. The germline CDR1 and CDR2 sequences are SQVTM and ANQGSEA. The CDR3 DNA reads TGCAGCGTTGACAGGGGAGGCCCGACAGATACGCAGTATTTT. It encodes CSVDRGGPTDTQYF.

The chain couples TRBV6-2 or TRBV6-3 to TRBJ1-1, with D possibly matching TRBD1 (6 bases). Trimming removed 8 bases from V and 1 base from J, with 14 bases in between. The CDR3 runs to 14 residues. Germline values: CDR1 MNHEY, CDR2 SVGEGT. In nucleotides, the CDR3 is TGTGCCAGCCTACTGACCAGGGGGAACACTGAAGCTTTCTTT. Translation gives CASLLTRGNTEAFF.

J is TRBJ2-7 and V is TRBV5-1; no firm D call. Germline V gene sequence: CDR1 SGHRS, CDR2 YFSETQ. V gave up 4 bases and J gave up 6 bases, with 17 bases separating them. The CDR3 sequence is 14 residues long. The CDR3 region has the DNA TGCGCCAGCAGCCAGAGAAGGTTTGGGTCCGAGCAGTACTTC. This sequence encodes CASSQRRFGSEQYF.

CDR3 DNA sequence: TGTGCCAGCAGCTTGGGGGAGGCTATCGGTACGCAGTATTTT. Protein: CASSLGEAIGTQYF. This chain links TRBV5-4 with TRBJ2-3; a weak D match, TRBD2 (6 bases). The germline gives CDR1 SGHNT, CDR2 YYREEE (reference sequence). This CDR3 comprises 14 residues. Trimming removed 0 bases at V and 8 bases at J, with 13 bases between.

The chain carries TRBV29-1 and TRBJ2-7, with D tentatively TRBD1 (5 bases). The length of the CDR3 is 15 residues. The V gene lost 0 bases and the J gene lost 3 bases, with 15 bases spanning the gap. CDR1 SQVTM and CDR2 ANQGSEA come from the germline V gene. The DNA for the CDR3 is TGCAGCGTTGAAGATCAAGGGGCCCAGAACTACGAGCAGTACTTC. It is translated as CSVEDQGAQNYEQYF.

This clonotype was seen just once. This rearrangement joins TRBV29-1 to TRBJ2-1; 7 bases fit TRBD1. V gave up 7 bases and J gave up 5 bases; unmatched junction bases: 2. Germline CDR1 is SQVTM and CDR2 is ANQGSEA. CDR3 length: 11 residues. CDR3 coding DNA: TGCAGCGCGACAGGGAACAATGAGCAGTTCTTC. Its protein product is CSATGNNEQFF.

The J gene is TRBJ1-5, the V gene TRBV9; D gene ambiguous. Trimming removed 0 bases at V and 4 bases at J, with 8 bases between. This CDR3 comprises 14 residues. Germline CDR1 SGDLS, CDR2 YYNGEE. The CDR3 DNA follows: TGTGCCAGCAGCGTAGGACCCCTGAATCAGCCCCAGCATTTT. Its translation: CASSVGPLNQPQHF. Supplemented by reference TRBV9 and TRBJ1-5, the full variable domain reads DSGVTQTPKHLITATGQRVTLRCSPRSGDLSVYWYQQSLDQGLQFLIQYYNGEERAKGNILERFSAQQFPDLHSELNLSSLELGDSALYFCASSVGPLNQPQHFGDGTRLSIL.